These 26 T cell receptor beta chains were all obtained from the same sample, sequenced in a study of control samples from healthy donors and cancer patients. Produced via immunoSEQ multiplex PCR; TCRdb's table is partial and in-frame only. Here the sample spans some 120,000 clones, about 93% being singletons. Sequenced input: blood. Receptor source: a man between 18 and 35 years old in good health.

This chain joins TRBV28 and TRBJ2-4, with D uncertain. The germline V gene has CDR1 MDHEN and CDR2 SYDVKM. This CDR3 region has 13 residues. V lost 0 bases to trimming and J lost 2 bases, with 2 bases between them. CDR3 DNA sequence: TGTGCCAGCAGTTTATGGTCCAAAAACATTCAGTACTTC. It specifies CASSLWSKNIQYF.

The rearrangement joins TRBV29-1 to TRBJ2-3; D possibly corresponds to TRBD2 (6 bases). Trimming cost V 2 bases and J 5 bases, with 17 bases left between them. The CDR3 totals 15 residues. Germline loops: CDR1 SQVTM, CDR2 ANQGSEA. CDR3 residues: CSVEYITGERDTQYF. CDR3 nucleotide sequence: TGCAGCGTTGAATATATAACGGGGGAAAGAGATACGCAGTATTTT.

The rearrangement joins TRBV11-3 to TRBJ2-2, with TRBD2 as a possible D gene (5 bases). The CDR3 has 16 amino acids. V lost 2 bases to trimming and J lost 5 bases, with 15 bases between them. From germline, CDR1 is SGHNT and CDR2 YENEEA. The CDR3 nucleotides are TGTGCCAGCAGCTTATCCATGGGCTCGGGGACCGGGGAGCTGTTTTTT. It specifies CASSLSMGSGTGELFF. Filled out from reference TRBV11-3 and TRBJ2-2, the complete variable domain reads EAGVVQSPRYKIIEKKQPVAFWCNPISGHNTLYWYLQNLGQGPELLIRYENEEAVDDSQLPKDRFSAERLKGVDSTLKIQPAELGDSAVYLCASSLSMGSGTGELFFGEGSRLTVL.

The chain couples TRBV15 to TRBJ1-2; D unclear. This CDR3 contains 16 residues. The germline V and J ends were trimmed by 0 bases and 2 bases, with 13 bases remaining between them. Germline CDR1 LNHNV, CDR2 YYDKDF (reference sequence). CDR3 loop: CATSRDLVGSNYGYTF. The CDR3 nucleotides are TGTGCCACCAGCAGAGATCTTGTGGGATCCAACTATGGCTACACCTTC.

In its sample, this clone was seen a few times. The V and J genes are TRBV18 and TRBJ1-1, with D unresolved. The germline gives CDR1 KGHSH, CDR2 LQKENI. V shed 2 bases and J shed 3 bases, with 7 bases lying between them. This CDR3 has 13 amino acids. Written as DNA, the CDR3 is TGTGCCAGCTCACCAGGGCGGGACACTGAAGCTTTCTTT. The encoded protein is CASSPGRDTEAFF.

The chain has TRBV5-6 and TRBJ2-3, with 8 bases matching TRBD2. Germline CDR1 is SGHDT and CDR2 is YYEEEE. V lost 0 bases and J lost 1; bases outside the gene matches: 4. This CDR3 spans 16 amino acids. CDR3 protein: CASSLAVSGGTDTQYF. The CDR3, as DNA: TGTGCCAGCAGCTTGGCCGTTAGCGGGGGCACAGATACGCAGTATTTT.

The chain joins TRBV10-3 to TRBJ1-5, with D hard to call. The CDR3 loop spans 12 amino acids. Trimming pared 2 bases from V and 5 bases from J, leaving 4 bases between. From germline, CDR1 is ENHRY and CDR2 SYGVKD. The CDR3: CAISEMDQPQHF. The CDR3 DNA sequence: TGTGCCATCAGTGAGATGGATCAGCCCCAGCATTTT.

The V gene is TRBV11-2, the J gene TRBJ2-7; D possibly corresponds to TRBD2 (6 bases). V was pared by 5 bases and J by 4 bases, with 15 bases between. The CDR3 runs to 14 residues. Germline assignment: CDR1 SGHAT and CDR2 FQNNGV. This chain's CDR3 is CASSVRLGPYEQYV. Written as DNA, the CDR3 is TGTGCCAGCAGCGTGAGACTAGGGCCGTACGAGCAGTACGTC.

The V gene is TRBV9, the J gene TRBJ2-7; D uncertain. There are 15 residues in the CDR3. Between the trimmed V and J ends, which lost 4 bases and 4 bases, there was a span of 18 bases. Germline V gene lookup returns CDR1 SGDLS and CDR2 YYNGEE. This chain's CDR3 is CASSPGRVVGYEQYF. CDR3 coding DNA: TGTGCCAGCAGCCCGGGTCGGGTCGTCGGTTACGAGCAGTACTTC.

This clone turned up a few times. The chain joins TRBV7-8 to TRBJ1-1, with D unclear. Trimming left V 4 bases short and J 0 bases short, with 9 bases between. Germline-derived CDR1 and CDR2 are SGHVS and FQNEAQ. The CDR3 totals 14 residues. The CDR3 protein is CASSSSAMNTEAFF. CDR3 DNA: TGTGCCAGCAGCTCTTCTGCGATGAACACTGAAGCTTTCTTT.

V usage is TRBV27 and J usage is TRBJ2-1; TRBD2 agrees at 14 bases. Germline loops: CDR1 MNHEY, CDR2 SMNVEV (reference sequence). This CDR3 spans 20 amino acids. V lost 3 bases and J lost 2; bases outside the gene matches: 12. CDR3 loop: CASSFLTSGGAYGPYNEQFF. DNA of the CDR3: TGTGCCAGCAGTTTTCTGACTAGCGGGGGGGCCTATGGCCCCTACAATGAGCAGTTCTTC.

The chain employs TRBV10-1 and TRBJ2-3; D not certain. Trimming cost V 3 bases and J 6 bases, with 10 bases left between them. This CDR3 contains 13 residues. CDR1 and CDR2 from the germline V gene are WNHNN and SYGVQD (reference sequence). CDR3 protein: CASSDRLVDTQYF. The CDR3 bases are TGCGCCAGCAGTGACCGGCTAGTCGATACGCAGTATTTT.

The chain recombines TRBV7-8 with TRBJ2-3; 10 bases match TRBD2. CDR1 and CDR2 (germline): SGHVS, FQNEAQ. V was pared by 4 bases and J by 0 bases, with 10 bases of the junction left unmatched. The CDR3 runs 18 residues. The CDR3 sequence: CASSSRTSGGPSTDTQYF. The CDR3 DNA sequence: TGTGCCAGCAGCTCTCGGACTAGCGGAGGTCCTAGCACAGATACGCAGTATTTT.

The chain recombines TRBV28 with TRBJ2-3, with 8 nucleotides matching TRBD2. Germline lookup yields CDR1 MDHEN and CDR2 SYDVKM. This CDR3 region has 16 residues. V shed 4 bases, J shed 1 base, and the junction held 7 bases outside the gene matches. CDR3: CASSSPQAGGTDTQYF. CDR3 DNA: TGTGCCAGCAGTTCCCCCCAAGCGGGGGGCACAGATACGCAGTATTTT.

The rearrangement joins TRBV13 to TRBJ1-4, with unresolved D. V shed 6 bases and J shed 0 bases, with 8 bases lying between them. The germline V gene has CDR1 PRHDT and CDR2 FYEKMQ (reference sequence). CDR3 length: 14 amino acids. The CDR3 DNA reads as TGTGCCAGCAGGGAGAGCGCAACTAATGAAAAACTGTTTTTT. It codes for CASRESATNEKLFF.

V gene TRBV5-1 combines with J gene TRBJ1-2; 11 bases fit TRBD1. This CDR3 contains 15 residues. Trimming took 4 bases from V and 8 from J; bases not matched to a gene: 10. Per germline, CDR1 SGHRS and CDR2 YFSETQ. The CDR3 nucleotides are TGCGCCAGCAGCCCCGGACAGGGGGCGCCGGTAGGCTACACCTTC. Amino acid sequence: CASSPGQGAPVGYTF.

The rearrangement uses TRBV5-4 and TRBJ2-3; no definite D call. Germline V CDR1 and CDR2: SGHNT, YYREEE (reference sequence). This CDR3 has 12 amino acids. Between the trimmed V and J ends, which lost 0 bases and 6 bases, there was a span of 5 bases. In nucleotides, the CDR3 is TGTGCCAGCAGCTTGGGATGGGATACGCAGTATTTT. It yields the protein CASSLGWDTQYF.

The chain recombines TRBV11-2 with TRBJ2-3; D is uncertain. The germline V gene encodes CDR1 SGHAT and CDR2 FQNNGV. The CDR3 spans 16 residues. Trimming cost V 4 bases and J 5 bases, with 19 bases left between them. CDR3: CASSSAPMERIDTQYF. Written as DNA, the CDR3 is TGTGCCAGCAGCTCCGCTCCTATGGAGAGGATAGATACGCAGTATTTT.

The V gene is TRBV4-1, the J gene TRBJ2-3; TRBD1 might be the D (5 bases). Germline assignment: CDR1 MGHRA and CDR2 YSYEKL. CDR3 size: 16 residues. Trimming took 4 bases from V and 4 from J, leaving 18 bases between them. The CDR3 nucleotides read TGCGCCAGCAGCCCAGGAGTTCAGGGATCCGCAGATACGCAGTATTTT. This gives the protein CASSPGVQGSADTQYF.

The chain is built from TRBV3-1 (or the pseudogene TRBV3-2) and TRBJ2-1; TRBD2 matches at 16 bases. Germline V gene sequence: CDR1 LGHDT, CDR2 YNNKEL (reference sequence). V lost 3 bases and J lost 7; bases outside the gene matches: 3. The CDR3 totals 16 residues. CDR3 residues: CASSHGTSGGANEQFF. CDR3 sequence (DNA): TGTGCCAGCAGCCATGGGACTAGCGGGGGGGCAAATGAGCAGTTCTTC.

The chain has TRBV28 and TRBJ2-6; 8 bases are a match to TRBD2. The trim removed 3 bases at V and 1 base at J, leaving 8 bases unmatched. This CDR3 has 18 residues. The germline gives CDR1 MDHEN, CDR2 SYDVKM. The DNA of the CDR3 is TGTGCCAGCAGTTTTAGCGGGGTAAAGTATTCTGGGGCCAACGTCCTGACTTTC. Translated: CASSFSGVKYSGANVLTF.

The genes are TRBV2 and TRBJ2-1, with D tentatively TRBD2 (7 bases). With 8 bases removed from V and 8 bases from J, the gap between germline ends came to 19 bases. The CDR3 covers 14 residues. Germline V lookup: CDR1 SNHLY, CDR2 FYNNEI. The CDR3 loop reads CASGRGRVRDEQFF. The CDR3 region has the DNA TGTGCCAGCGGGAGGGGGAGGGTCCGGGATGAGCAGTTCTTC. Supplemented by reference TRBV2 and TRBJ2-1, the full variable domain reads EPEVTQTPSHQVTQMGQEVILRCVPISNHLYFYWYRQILGQKVEFLVSFYNNEISEKSEIFDDQFSVERPDGSNFTLKIRSTKLEDSAMYFCASGRGRVRDEQFFGPGTRLTVL.

The genes are TRBV28 and TRBJ1-5; D remains unclear. Germline CDR1 is MDHEN and CDR2 is SYDVKM. Deletions cut 4 bases from V and 4 bases from J, with 8 bases between. The CDR3 spans 13 residues. The CDR3 DNA sequence: TGTGCCAGCAGTTACGGAGTAAATCAGCCCCAGCATTTT. This encodes CASSYGVNQPQHF.

This sequence joins TRBV2 and TRBJ1-5; TRBD1 is a possible D gene (6 bases). V was shortened by 8 bases and J by 0 bases, with 14 bases between the two germline ends. CDR3 size: 15 residues. Germline V gene lookup returns CDR1 SNHLY and CDR2 FYNNEI. CDR3 in DNA: TGTGCCAGCGGACAGTTCCCGGGTAGCAATCAGCCCCAGCATTTT. It encodes CASGQFPGSNQPQHF. The entire variable domain, with the rest obtained from reference TRBV2 and TRBJ1-5, is as follows: EPEVTQTPSHQVTQMGQEVILRCVPISNHLYFYWYRQILGQKVEFLVSFYNNEISEKSEIFDDQFSVERPDGSNFTLKIRSTKLEDSAMYFCASGQFPGSNQPQHFGDGTRLSIL.

V gene TRBV28 combines with J gene TRBJ1-1; 7 positions agree with TRBD1. J gave up 7 bases and V 3 bases, and 11 bases lay outside the gene matches. The CDR3 extends over 15 amino acids. Germline values: CDR1 MDHEN, CDR2 SYDVKM. The CDR3 loop is CASSFVQGLSGEAFF. CDR3 DNA: TGTGCCAGCAGTTTCGTACAGGGGCTCAGCGGTGAAGCTTTCTTT.

This chain joins TRBV4-2 and TRBJ1-3; D call uncertain. V dropped 0 bases and J dropped 0 bases, with 6 bases sitting between them. This CDR3 is built from 15 residues. CDR1 and CDR2 (germline): LGHNA, YNFKEQ. The CDR3 protein is CASSQEGNSGNTIYF. CDR3 DNA: TGTGCCAGCAGCCAAGAAGGAAACTCTGGAAACACCATATATTTT.